The 23 T cell receptor beta chains listed next were all sequenced from one sample in a study of CD8 T cells in Susac syndrome. An input of roughly 0.45 to 1 ug of RNA was subjected to reverse transcription using random hexamers. MiXCR, applied by TCRdb to the immunoSEQ multiplex PCR reads, yields one record per CDR3 protein. The table has approximately 160,000 distinct CDR3 sequences, 94% seen once. The sequencing sample was made of CD4+ T cells from PBMCs. Every receptor here comes from a human donor with multiple sclerosis.

The genes are TRBV19 and TRBJ1-4; tentatively, D is TRBD1 (6 bases). CDR3 length equals 15 residues. The germline V and J ends were trimmed by 6 bases and 4 bases, with 15 bases remaining between them. Germline V gives CDR1 LNHDA, CDR2 SQIVND (reference sequence). CDR3 loop: CASSPGQSNNEKLFF. Written as DNA, the CDR3 is TGTGCCAGTAGCCCTGGACAGTCAAATAATGAAAAACTGTTTTTT.

The sample holds one count of this clonotype. At one end the junction does not follow the germline gene, possibly because of a read error. The J gene is TRBJ1-2, the V gene TRBV6-5; TRBD1 aligns across 9 bases. The CDR3 has 16 amino acids. Germline V gene data show CDR1 as MNHEY and CDR2 as SVGAGI. CDR3: CASRYSGQGPNYGYTF. Written as DNA, the CDR3 is TGTGCCAGCAGATACTCGGGACAGGGACCTAACTATGGCTACACCTTC.

J is TRBJ2-3 and V is TRBV2; tentative D call: TRBD1 (6 bases). With 5 bases removed from V and 4 bases from J, the gap between germline ends came to 13 bases. The V gene's germline CDR1 is SNHLY and CDR2 FYNNEI. The CDR3 extends over 14 amino acids. CDR3 protein: CASSQQGPPDTQYF. The CDR3 coding sequence is TGTGCCAGCAGTCAACAGGGCCCGCCAGATACGCAGTATTTT.

V usage is TRBV30 and J usage is TRBJ1-1, with D perhaps TRBD1 (6 bases). Trimming pared 2 bases from V and 2 bases from J, leaving 21 bases between. There are 17 residues in the CDR3. Germline-derived CDR1 and CDR2 are GTSNPN and SVGIG (reference sequence). The CDR3 nucleotides are TGTGCCTGGAGTACTTGGGGGCGCGGTGGGAGAAACACTGAAGCTTTCTTT. Translated, it gives CAWSTWGRGGRNTEAFF.

The CDR3 DNA is TGTGCCAGCAGCTTAGGGGGCTTTTTTGGGTATGGCTACACCTTC. Translating gives CASSLGGFFGYGYTF. This chain connects TRBV7-9 to TRBJ1-2; tentative D call: TRBD1 (5 bases). V lost 1 base, J lost 5 bases, and 14 bases lay in between. From germline, CDR1 is SEHNR and CDR2 FQNEAQ (reference sequence). This CDR3 spans 15 amino acids.

The genes are TRBV5-1 and TRBJ1-2; D is undetermined. The CDR3 spans 15 residues. Germline CDR1 and CDR2: SGHRS and YFSETQ. V lost 0 bases and J lost 0, with 9 bases in between. The CDR3 coding sequence is TGCGCCAGCAGCTTGGCAACGGGAGCTAACTATGGCTACACCTTC. Amino acids: CASSLATGANYGYTF.

The chain couples TRBV6-2 or TRBV6-3 to TRBJ2-4; 12 bases line up with TRBD1. CDR1 and CDR2 from the germline V gene are MNHEY and SVGEGT. With 3 bases clipped from V and 0 bases from J, the junction kept 9 bases outside the gene matches. This CDR3 has 19 amino acids. For the CDR3, the DNA is TGTGCCAGCAGTTATAGGGACAGGGGGCCATCGGGAGCCAAAAACATTCAGTACTTC. It yields the protein CASSYRDRGPSGAKNIQYF.

The chain recombines TRBV29-1 with TRBJ1-4; TRBD1 aligns across 8 bases. CDR3 length: 14 residues. Looked up from germline, CDR1 is SQVTM and CDR2 is ANQGSEA. The junction had 8 bases not matched to a gene; V was cut back by 7 bases and J by 4 bases. The CDR3 DNA is TGCAGCGCTTCCGGACAGGGAGTTAATGAAAAACTGTTTTTT. Encoded protein: CSASGQGVNEKLFF.

The V gene is TRBV7-3, the J gene TRBJ2-3; TRBD2 aligns across 7 bases. The trim removed 5 bases at V and 7 bases at J, leaving 6 bases unmatched. Germline CDR1 and CDR2: SGHTA and FQGTGA. The CDR3 runs 13 residues. CDR3: CASSPLAGHTQYF. Here the CDR3 DNA reads TGTGCCAGCAGCCCTTTAGCGGGCCATACGCAGTATTTT. The full variable domain, rest sourced from reference TRBV7-3 and TRBJ2-3, is GAGVSQTPSNKVTEKGKYVELRCDPISGHTALYWYRQSLGQGPEFLIYFQGTGAADDSGLPNDRFFAVRPEGSVSTLKIQRTERGDSAVYLCASSPLAGHTQYFGPGTRLTVL.

This chain joins TRBV6-2 or TRBV6-3 and TRBJ1-2; possible D gene TRBD1, 6 bases. Germline V gives CDR1 MNHEY, CDR2 SVGEGT. V lost 6 bases, J lost 3 bases, and 20 bases lay in between. The CDR3 contains 16 residues. CDR3 in amino acids: CASRNRDKTSYYGYTF. The CDR3 DNA is TGTGCCAGCAGGAATCGGGACAAGACGTCCTACTATGGCTACACCTTC.

V is TRBV20-1 and J is TRBJ1-1; no reliable D call. The CDR3 sequence is 12 residues long. Per germline, CDR1 DFQATT and CDR2 SNEGSKA (reference sequence). The CDR3 protein is CRPQTRGTEAFF. The CDR3 DNA reads TGCAGGCCCCAGACCCGAGGTACTGAAGCTTTCTTT.

The chain uses TRBV5-8 and TRBJ2-7, with D possibly being TRBD1 or TRBD2 (5 bases each). The germline V gene encodes CDR1 SGHTS and CDR2 YDEGEE. Trimming pared 1 base from V and 6 bases from J, leaving 20 bases between. The CDR3 is made up of 16 amino acids. The CDR3 here is CASSLTPGPLTGEQYF. The CDR3 nucleotides read TGTGCCAGCAGCTTGACCCCGGGGCCCTTAACCGGCGAGCAGTACTTC.

CDR3 DNA sequence: TGTGCCAGCAGCCACGTCCTTCGCGGACGGAGAAATCAGCCCCAGCATTTT. Translation: CASSHVLRGRRNQPQHF. V usage is TRBV4-2 and J usage is TRBJ1-5; no reliable D call. Trimming cost V 3 bases and J 4 bases, with 19 bases left between them. Germline V CDR1 and CDR2: LGHNA, YNFKEQ. This CDR3 spans 17 amino acids.

This clonotype was seen a single time. The V gene is TRBV2, the J gene TRBJ1-4; D may be TRBD1 (5 bases). This CDR3 comprises 14 residues. Germline CDR1 SNHLY, CDR2 FYNNEI. V lost 4 bases, J lost 4 bases, and 10 bases lay in between. Written as DNA, the CDR3 is TGTGCCAGCAGTGCCCAGGGTGGTAATGAAAAACTGTTTTTT. Protein: CASSAQGGNEKLFF.

The chain is built from TRBV5-6 and TRBJ1-5; 10 bases match TRBD1. The J segment lost 9 bases and the V segment lost 3 bases, leaving 21 bases of the junction unmatched. This CDR3 has 19 residues. CDR1 is SGHDT and CDR2 is YYEEEE in the germline V gene. Written as DNA, the CDR3 is TGTGCCAGCAGCTCCACCCGGGACAGGGGTTGGGGTATAGTTACGCCCCAGCATTTT. Protein product: CASSSTRDRGWGIVTPQHF.

This clonotype appeared once. The chain combines TRBV28 with TRBJ1-5; D unclear. The V and J ends lost 2 bases and 3 bases respectively, with 11 bases between them. Germline V gene lookup returns CDR1 MDHEN and CDR2 SYDVKM. There are 15 residues in the CDR3. The CDR3 DNA is TGTGCCAGCAGTTTAATTTTCAGACCCAATCAGCCCCAGCATTTT. Amino acids: CASSLIFRPNQPQHF.

The sample holds one count of this clonotype. The chain uses TRBV20-1 and TRBJ2-5; TRBD2 is a possible D gene (6 bases). The CDR3 runs to 13 residues. The germline V gene has CDR1 DFQATT and CDR2 SNEGSKA (reference sequence). The V and J ends lost 5 bases and 3 bases respectively, with 13 bases between them. The CDR3 DNA sequence: TGCAGTGCTTCTCTTGGCGGGAAAGAGACCCAGTACTTC. Translating it yields CSASLGGKETQYF.

The chain has TRBV3-1 and TRBJ2-5, with TRBD2 identical over 10 bases. The CDR3 has 14 residues. J gave up 5 bases and V 6 bases, and 6 bases lay outside the gene matches. CDR1 LGHDT and CDR2 YNNKEL come from the germline V gene (reference sequence). CDR3 coding DNA: TGTGCCAGCAGTCCTAGCGGGAGCGGCGAGACCCAGTACTTC. It translates to CASSPSGSGETQYF.

J is TRBJ1-3 and V is TRBV20-1; no firm D call. The CDR3 covers 14 residues. The germline V and J ends were trimmed by 3 bases and 1 base, with 10 bases remaining between them. Germline CDR1 reads DFQATT; CDR2 reads SNEGSKA (reference sequence). CDR3 region: CSASPPTSGNTIYF. DNA of the CDR3: TGCAGTGCTAGTCCCCCTACTTCTGGAAACACCATATATTTT.

This clonotype was observed a handful of times. V gene TRBV5-4 combines with J gene TRBJ1-1, with TRBD1 as a possible D gene (6 bases). This CDR3 has 14 amino acids. With 0 bases removed from V and 3 bases from J, the gap between germline ends came to 9 bases. Germline loops: CDR1 SGHNT, CDR2 YYREEE (reference sequence). The CDR3 DNA sequence: TGTGCCAGCAGCTTGGGTACAGGGTACACTGAAGCTTTCTTT. Residues: CASSLGTGYTEAFF.

The J gene is TRBJ2-2, the V gene TRBV5-4; D perhaps matches TRBD1 (5 bases). V lost 5 bases, J lost 3 bases, and 11 bases lay in between. CDR3 length: 14 residues. CDR1 is SGHNT and CDR2 is YYREEE in the germline V gene (reference sequence). This chain's CDR3 is CASSFARDTGELFF. In nucleotides, the CDR3 is TGTGCCAGCAGTTTCGCCAGGGACACCGGGGAGCTGTTTTTT.

V gene TRBV12-5 combines with J gene TRBJ1-1; 8 nucleotides align to TRBD1. The CDR3 is 14 residues long. V lost 5 bases, J lost 4 bases, and 6 bases stayed unmatched. Germline V gene data show CDR1 as LGHNT and CDR2 as FRNRAP. The CDR3, as DNA: TGTGCTAGTGGTGGGACAGGAATAGTCACTGAAGCTTTCTTT. Residues: CASGGTGIVTEAFF.

This sequence joins TRBV4-2 and TRBJ2-6; tentatively, D is TRBD1 (6 bases). Germline V CDR1 and CDR2: LGHNA, YNFKEQ. Between the trimmed V and J ends, which lost 6 bases and 2 bases, there was a span of 17 bases. CDR3 size: 17 residues. CDR3 sequence reads: CASRSGHPNPGANVLTF. The CDR3 DNA sequence: TGTGCCAGCAGGTCGGGACACCCGAACCCTGGGGCCAACGTCCTGACTTTC.